This TCR beta chain appears in the sequencing data of a study of early T cells in non-severe SARS-CoV-2 infection. This clonotype was picked up many times. TCRdb re-called the 5' RACE reads through MiXCR, storing one row per CDR3 protein. The table records under 85,000 distinct CDR3 sequences, 9.5% to 13% of them present only once. Germline CDR1 and CDR2: MNHEY and SVGAGI. The CDR3 runs 18 residues. The junction had 16 bases not matched to a gene; V was cut back by 5 bases and J by 5 bases. This receptor was taken from an adult who was a healthcare worker with PCR-confirmed SARS-CoV-2 infection or an uninfected control (not recorded which). Sequenced material: whole blood. The rearrangement joins TRBV6-5 to TRBJ2-2; 8 bases fit TRBD2. The DNA for the CDR3 is TGTGCCAGCAGTCCGACCGGGAGCGGGAGAAGAGGGACCGGGGAGCTGTTTTTT. Translated: CASSPTGSGRRGTGELFF.